Sequencing of this TCR beta chain was carried out in a study of T cells in women clearing cervical HPV infection (dated by TCRdb to between 2017 and 2018). General notes on the study: Cases were about 25 women with histologically confirmed HPV16-related CIN3 or worse, including 2 invasive cancers. A median age of nearly 35 years was observed in cases versus 37 to 40 in controls, and no significant differences in baseline characteristics were found. Blood from cases was collected at the visit at which the lesion was first identified, whereas blood from controls was collected once infection was no longer detected. Five blinded duplicates per group were added as quality controls, giving around 60 samples: around 50 participants and approximately ten replicates. In the parent cohort, approximately 9,400 women aged 18 or older were enrolled in Guanacaste, Costa Rica, during about 1993 to 1994 and were followed for seven years. Cases and controls were matched on age within five years and on year of sample collection. Nested within Costa Rica's Guanacaste HPV Natural History Study, an exploratory proof-of-principle case-control study compared TCR repertoires across cervical HPV16 outcomes. The controls were around 26 women whose single incident HPV16 infection cleared within 12 months with no development of precancer or cancer. Since HLA typing was available for only a few women, HLA type could not be ruled out as a confounder. Among cases, blood sampling occurred a median of 149 days after lesion detection, with an interquartile range of about 80 to 210 days. Overall study outcomes, separate from this receptor: Cases were distinguished from controls with an estimated AUC of roughly 0.82 by random forest classifiers combining richness and V gene abundances. Across sequencing depths, CIN3+ cases showed significantly higher TCR repertoire richness than controls, but evenness did not differ between the groups. Cases had lower TRBV6-7 relative abundance than controls (about 0.1% versus 0.15%; Bonferroni P = 0.0008). Because the number of T cells per sample was unknown, the richness differences could reflect varying T-cell content rather than repertoire biology. Because of the cross-sectional design, the study could not determine whether the associations came before infection or resulted from infection, and neither effector/memory subsets nor HPV-specific T cells were isolated.

From the germline V gene (reference sequence), CDR1 is DFQATT and CDR2 is SNEGSKA. Trimmed from V: 6 bases; trimmed from J: 3 bases; junction bases lacking a gene match: 8. Counted from cysteine to phenylalanine, this CDR3 has 15 amino acids. The DNA has 36 bases, all within the CDR3, and is read from base 1. Every participant had a single incident cervical HPV16 infection, and women with prevalent HPV16 infections were excluded. Cervical HPV DNA was detected with MY09/MY11 PCR, and genotyping was done by dot-blot hybridization. About 14 mL of heparinized blood were centrifuged, and the buffy coat was split into aliquots, frozen at -30 degrees C, and then kept at -80 degrees C. QIAGEN kits were used to extract genomic DNA from the buffy coat specimens. Using the immunoSEQ assay, multiplex PCR amplified TCR beta CDR3 regions from an average of approximately 1,200 ng of genomic DNA per sample. The assay corrected primer bias using a complete synthetic TCR repertoire to establish an amplification baseline. Amplicons were sequenced on the Illumina platform. The authors' pipeline ran thus. Sequences were error-corrected by clustering with frequency ratios and a modified nearest-neighbor algorithm, then analyzed in the immunoSEQ Analyzer with IMGT gene definitions. At each rarefaction depth, TCR richness and evenness were averaged across 20 rarefaction repeats, and samples with fewer sequences than that depth were excluded. V, D and J gene relative abundances were compared between groups with Wilcoxon rank sum tests, applying FDR correction. An intraclass correlation of just under 96% for TCR richness and an average of around 76% across 65 to 70 gene segments were obtained from the blinded duplicates. TCRdb re-hosts the immuneACCESS table, in-frame sequences only. Its copies lack some clones; in the studies checked, an unresolved V gene accounts for under half of them, and the cause for the rest is not known. That table gives V, J and clone size, and the DNA gave D and trimming. The sample table holds around 20,000 clones. The ten largest clones capture about an eighth of the sample.

In regard to this clone: The target of this receptor is not known. The read stops 3 residues short of the end of the CDR3; the missing end is completed from the germline J gene.

This TCR came from a woman aged 18 to 75 with a cervical HPV16 infection that either progressed to CIN3+ or cleared (not recorded which). Material: blood buffy coat. This chain joins TRBV20-1 to TRBJ2-6, with 7 bases aligning to TRBD1. The part of the CDR3 DNA that was read is TGCAGTGCGACCGGTACAGGGGTTGGGGCCAACGTC. Its amino acids are CSATGTGVGANV. The whole CDR3 sequence is CSATGTGVGANVLTF.